Listed below are T cell receptor beta chains from one sample, sequenced in a study of human T cells and chemical hapten exposure. Each CDR3 protein is one row after TCRdb ran MiXCR on the RACE reads. Of over 85,000 distinct CDR3 sequences in the sample, 11% were seen once. The sequences come from whole blood, collected in connection with sensitization to the hapten diphenylcyclopropenone (DPC). The receptor set was obtained from a woman in her fifties or sixties with alopecia areata. Some clones in this sample may be carry-over from other donors' samples. Both conserved end residues are part of each CDR3. The D gene is left open where the match is weak. For some rows the clone size is stated as once, few or many, or as a class when expanded; others skip it.

TRBJ1-6,-,many,TRBV18,TGTGCCAGCTCACCAAGTTCGAATTCACCCCTCCACTTT,CASSPSSNSPLHF
TRBJ2-1,-,few,TRBV7-9,TGTGCCAGCAGCTTAATTAGCAATGAGCAGTTCTTC,CASSLISNEQFF
TRBJ2-7,TRBD1,few,TRBV29-1,TGCAGCGGGGGATCTGGGACAGGGTCCGAGCAGTACTTC,CSGGSGTGSEQYF
TRBJ2-2,TRBD2,many,TRBV25-1,TGTGCCAGTAGACTAGCCGGCGACACGAACACCGGGGAGCTGTTTTTT,CASRLAGDTNTGELFF
TRBJ2-2,-,-,TRBV7-9,TGTGCCAGCAGCTTAGGATTCGAAGGGACCGGGGAGCTGTTTTTT,CASSLGFEGTGELFF
TRBJ2-3,-,many,TRBV7-2,TGTGCCAGCAGCTTAGGGGTGGGAGGTCTCACAGATACGCAGTATTTT,CASSLGVGGLTDTQYF
TRBJ1-3,-,many,TRBV5-1,TGCGCCAGCACCCGGGACCTCCGCTCTGGAAACACCATATATTTT,CASTRDLRSGNTIYF
TRBJ1-2,-,few,TRBV5-1,TGCGCCAGCAGCGAGAACTATGGCTACACCTTC,CASSENYGYTF
TRBJ1-5,TRBD1,many,TRBV2,TGTGCCAGCAGAACAGGGGGCGGAAAGGGTCAGCCCCAGCATTTT,CASRTGGGKGQPQHF
TRBJ2-5,-,-,TRBV18,TGTGCCAGCTCACGGGCTCAGGATTACCAAGAGACCCAGTACTTC,CASSRAQDYQETQYF
TRBJ2-2,-,few,TRBV29-1,TGCAGCTTCATGATGAACACCGGGGAGCTGTTTTTT,CSFMMNTGELFF
TRBJ2-7,TRBD1,few,TRBV7-2,TGTGCCAGCAGCTCCGGGACAGGGGTCCACGAGCAGTACTTC,CASSSGTGVHEQYF
TRBJ2-7,-,few,TRBV5-1,TGCGCCAGCAGCTTGGGACAGGACTACGAGCAGTACTTC,CASSLGQDYEQYF
TRBJ2-1,-,few,TRBV5-1,TGCGCCAGCAGCTCCGCGAGCGCAGGTAACAATGAGCAGTTCTTC,CASSSASAGNNEQFF
TRBJ1-1,-,few,TRBV7-9,TGTGCCAGCCGGACCAACACTGAAGCTTTCTTT,CASRTNTEAFF
TRBJ2-5,-,many,TRBV24-1,TGTGCCACCAGTGATGGGACACGACAAGAGACCCAGTACTTC,CATSDGTRQETQYF
TRBJ2-5,-,many,TRBV7-6,TGTGCCAGCAGCCCCCCCGGCCGGAGGGGGACCCAGTACTTC,CASSPPGRRGTQYF
TRBJ2-3,TRBD1,few,TRBV5-1,TGCGCCAGCAGCTTATACAGGGGACCTAGCACAGATACGCAGTATTTT,CASSLYRGPSTDTQYF
TRBJ2-1,-,-,TRBV29-1,TGCAGCGTTCATTCCTTGTCCTACAATGAGCAGTTCTTC,CSVHSLSYNEQFF
TRBJ2-5,TRBD1,-,TRBV7-6,TGTGCCAGCAGCGTGACCGAGTCCTCGGGACAGGTCTTAAAAGAGACCCAGTACTTC,CASSVTESSGQVLKETQYF
TRBJ2-2,-,-,TRBV18,TGTGCCAGCTCACCAAGAATGGGGGGGCGCGGTAACGCCGGGGAGCTGTTTTTT,CASSPRMGGRGNAGELFF
TRBJ1-5,TRBD1,-,TRBV14,TGTGCCAGCAGCCCTCACGGGGCAGGGGGGAATCAGCCCCAGCATTTT,CASSPHGAGGNQPQHF
TRBJ1-6,-,few,TRBV5-4,TGTGCCAGCAGCTCTTCGAGACAGAATAATTCACCCCTCCACTTT,CASSSSRQNNSPLHF
TRBJ2-7,-,few,TRBV4-1,TGCGCCAGCAGCAAAGGACGCGAGCAGTACTTC,CASSKGREQYF
TRBJ2-5,-,few,TRBV5-1,TGCGCCAGCAGCTTGGCCGGAAGCAGGCAAGAGACCCAGTACTTC,CASSLAGSRQETQYF
TRBJ1-1,-,many,TRBV29-1,TGCAGCGTTGTCGGGGTAGTCACTGAAGCTTTCTTT,CSVVGVVTEAFF
TRBJ1-5,TRBD1,many,TRBV2,TGTGCCAGCAATTACAGGGGATATAGCAATCAGCCCCAGCATTTT,CASNYRGYSNQPQHF
TRBJ2-1,TRBD2,few,TRBV20-1,TGCAGTGCTAGAGGAAGTAGCGGGGGGACCGAATTTTACAATGAGCAGTTCTTC,CSARGSSGGTEFYNEQFF
TRBJ2-2,-,few,TRBV19,TGTGCCAGTCGGACACCGAACACCGGGGAGCTGTTTTTT,CASRTPNTGELFF
TRBJ2-2,TRBD1,-,TRBV6-1,TGTGCCAGCAGTGAAGCGGCCCCTACAGGGGTCCTGAACACCGGGGAGCTGTTTTTT,CASSEAAPTGVLNTGELFF
TRBJ2-1,TRBD1,many,TRBV12-3/TRBV12-4,TGTGCCAGCGGAAGGGGACAGGCCTACAATGAGCAGTTCTTC,CASGRGQAYNEQFF
TRBJ1-5,-,few,TRBV3-1,TGTGCCAGCAGCCCACACCGGGACGATAATCAGCCCCAGCATTTT,CASSPHRDDNQPQHF
TRBJ1-1,-,few,TRBV30,TGTGCCTGGAGTCGCGGTCAGGCGAACACTGAAGCTTTCTTT,CAWSRGQANTEAFF
TRBJ2-1,-,-,TRBV7-2,TGTGCCAGCAGCTCGACAGTATACAATGAGCAGTTCTTC,CASSSTVYNEQFF
TRBJ2-7,-,few,TRBV7-9,TGTGCCAGCAGCTTAGTTCCCGGCAACTACGAGCAGTACTTC,CASSLVPGNYEQYF
TRBJ2-2,-,many,TRBV11-1,TGTGCCAGCAGCTTACCCGCGGGAAGCGGGGAGCTGTTTTTT,CASSLPAGSGELFF
TRBJ2-5,-,many,TRBV6-1,TGTGCCAGCAGTGACCCCCCTTCACGAGAGACCCAGTACTTC,CASSDPPSRETQYF
TRBJ2-6,TRBD1,-,TRBV20-1,TGCAGTGCTCCGGGGACAGCGAGCTCTGGGGCCAACGTCCTGACTTTC,CSAPGTASSGANVLTF
TRBJ1-2,-,many,TRBV6-1,TGTGCCAGCAGTGAACGGCCCCGGAGCTATGGCTACACCTTC,CASSERPRSYGYTF
TRBJ2-1,TRBD2,-,TRBV7-9,TGTGCCAGCAGCTTAGCTGCAGCGGGGGGGCCCTATGCTTACAATGAGCAGTTCTTC,CASSLAAAGGPYAYNEQFF
TRBJ1-3,-,many,TRBV29-1,TGCAGCGCGCTTAGCGGAAACACCATATATTTT,CSALSGNTIYF
TRBJ1-4,-,-,TRBV12-3/TRBV12-4,TGTGCCAGCAGTTTGGGGGTTCCCTCCCTGAATGAAAAACTGTTTTTT,CASSLGVPSLNEKLFF
TRBJ1-1,-,few,TRBV10-1,TGCGCCAGCAGTTCGGGCCACGGGAGCACTGAAGCTTTCTTT,CASSSGHGSTEAFF
TRBJ2-5,-,few,TRBV9,TGTGCCAGCAGCGTAGAGGAGGGTTGGGAGACCCAGTACTTC,CASSVEEGWETQYF